Sequencing of this T cell receptor (beta chain) was carried out in a study of chemoradiotherapy in HPV16-positive cancers (dated by TCRdb to between 2021 and 2024). About the study as a whole: Using functional T-cell assays on cells from two HPV16-positive patients, the researchers defined candidate HPV-specific T-cell clones and common TCR motifs. The study asked whether T-cell immunity against the HPV oncoproteins E6 and E7 changes during chemoradiotherapy and whether it affects survival. The candidate HPV-specific TCRs and motifs were then tracked in TCR repertoires from around 86 patients with HPV-related cancers.

Looking up the germline V gene yields CDR1 LGHNA and CDR2 YNFKEQ. Here V drops 10 bases and J drops 4 bases, and the junction holds 15 bases not matched to any gene. Measured from the cysteine to the phenylalanine, the CDR3 is 16 residues long. Solely the CDR3 DNA is kept, with 48 bases framed from the first base. Note on this clone: Its antigen is not yet known. Base qualities are not recorded, but no much larger clone differs from it by a single base.

Repertoires were sampled repeatedly over the course of chemoradiotherapy, so clonal expansion could be followed in the tumor microenvironment. On the study overall, not on this receptor specifically: Expansion of candidate HPV-specific clones and E7-related TCR motifs was observed in the tumor microenvironment during treatment, whereas no such expansion was observed for non-HPV-specific T cells. The functional definition of HPV-specific T cells was derived from only a couple of HPV16-positive patients, and the survival association was reported for HPV16-positive patients. Among HPV16-positive patients, expansion of HPV-responsive T cells during chemoradiotherapy was associated with better recurrence-free survival.

Library prep was done by the immunoSEQ multiplex PCR assay. TCRdb obtained this table from immuneACCESS and retained in-frame rearrangements with V and J assigned. These tables miss some clones; where compared with another copy, unresolved V genes account for less than half of the shortfall, and the remainder is unexplained. Here the sample has about 12,000 clones; 80% to 90% occur a single time. The ten largest clones capture about a fifth of the sample. The chain joins TRBV4-2 to TRBJ2-2; 7 bases in between match TRBD2. The receptor was derived from a human donor with HPV-associated anogenital cancer. Specimen: blood, collected from a patient who underwent chemoradiotherapy. The CDR3 region reads CATLPNPSGFTGELFF. The nucleotides are TGTGCCACTCTCCCTAACCCTAGCGGTTTCACCGGGGAGCTGTTTTTT.